The clone carrying this T cell receptor beta chain has at least ten counts. Antigen: not known. The data are from a study of CD8 T cells in ankylosing spondylitis. For TCR beta, libraries came from quantitative 5'-RACE with molecular barcodes. Each CDR3 protein is one row after TCRdb ran MiXCR on the 5' RACE reads. The profile covers 240,000 or so distinct CDR3 sequences, with over 8.5% appearing a single time and 5.5% to 8% taken by the ten largest. Looked up from germline, CDR1 is LNHNV and CDR2 is YYDKDF (reference sequence). Trimming left V 0 bases short and J 8 bases short, with 11 bases between. This CDR3 is 14 amino acids long. Study-level points and caveats: Some motif variants were previously reported in reactive arthritis synovial fluid and blood. Significant enrichment of disease-linked clones was reportedly seen in matched ankylosing spondylitis synovial fluid.

The chain links TRBV15 to TRBJ2-1; D is ambiguous. The sequence derives from a male donor with ankylosing spondylitis or in good health (not recorded which). The material sequenced was blood, either unsorted or a sorted T cell fraction (not recorded which). Written as DNA, the CDR3 is TGTGCCACCAGCAGAGATCCACAATCGGATGAGCAGTTCTTC. Protein product: CATSRDPQSDEQFF.